This TCR beta chain was observed in a study of OX40 agonist ivuxolimab in advanced cancers. Study-wide context: Dosing consisted of intravenous ivuxolimab at 0.01 to 10 mg/kg every 2 weeks. A diagnosis of hepatocellular carcinoma, melanoma, renal cell or head and neck cancer was present in dose-escalation patients.

Germline values: CDR1 SEHNR, CDR2 FQNEAQ (reference sequence). V lost 5 bases to trimming and J lost 4 bases; unmatched junction nucleotides: 7. The CDR3 is 14 amino acids. Study results and limitations: Near-lowest levels of clonal expansion characterized partial responders at 0.1-3.0 mg/kg.

Method: immunoSEQ multiplex PCR; TCRdb's copy keeps in-frame clones and lacks some. The sample has more than 55,000 clones; approximately 87% are singletons. This clone has just one count. Antigen specificity is unknown. Anyone with autoimmune disease history or systemic immunosuppression was excluded. The rearrangement uses TRBV7-9 and TRBJ1-1; 7 bases are shared with TRBD1. The material sequenced was CD4+ or CD8+ T cells sorted from blood, taken in a trial of the OX40 agonist ivuxolimab. The receptor comes from an adult with an advanced solid tumor such as melanoma, head and neck, liver or kidney cancer. CDR3 bases: TGTGCCAGCAGCCTCCAGTACAGGGGCACTGAAGCTTTCTTT. This codes for CASSLQYRGTEAFF.